Listed below are T cell receptor beta chains from one sample, sequenced in a study of CD8 T cells in Susac syndrome. One entry per CDR3 protein results from TCRdb running MiXCR on the immunoSEQ multiplex PCR reads. The sample includes 80,000 to 90,000 distinct CDR3 sequences, roughly 91% of them seen just once. Sequenced material: CD8+ T cells from PBMCs. The source of these receptors is a human donor in good health. Both conserved end residues are part of each CDR3. D genes are given only for firm matches. A row's size may be missing; if present it is once, few, many or a size class.

TRBV20-1	TRBJ1-2	NA	NA	CSAPRSTYGYTF	TGCAGTGCTCCGAGGTCAACTTATGGCTACACCTTC
TRBV30	TRBJ1-1	NA	TRBD1	CACLQGVGVSEAFF	TGTGCCTGTCTTCAGGGGGTTGGAGTTTCTGAAGCTTTCTTT
TRBV5-1	TRBJ1-2	NA	TRBD1	CASSLATGASYGYTF	TGCGCCAGCAGCTTGGCGACAGGGGCGTCCTATGGCTACACCTTC
TRBV1	TRBJ1-1	NA	NA	CTRLTVVEDLNKVFPPEVTEAFF	TGCACCAGACTCACAGTTGTAGAGGACCTGAACAAGGTGTTCCCACCCGAGGTCACTGAAGCTTTCTTT
TRBV27	TRBJ1-5	NA	NA	CASSGARDSNQPQHF	TGTGCCAGCAGTGGCGCCCGGGATAGCAATCAGCCCCAGCATTTT
TRBV6-1	TRBJ2-7	NA	TRBD2	CASSEAGAGIYEQYF	TGTGCCAGCAGTGAAGCAGGAGCGGGGATTTACGAGCAGTACTTC
TRBV14	TRBJ2-7	NA	NA	CASSQGAIEQYF	TGTGCCAGCAGCCAAGGGGCAATCGAGCAGTACTTC
TRBV4-2	TRBJ1-5	NA	NA	CASSQDLWDIDNQPQHF	TGTGCCAGCAGCCAAGATTTGTGGGACATAGACAATCAGCCCCAGCATTTT
TRBV12-3/TRBV12-4	TRBJ2-1	NA	TRBD1	CASSLDRGPYNEQFF	TGTGCCAGCAGCCTGGACAGGGGGCCCTACAATGAGCAGTTCTTC
TRBV7-3	TRBJ2-1	NA	TRBD2	CASSPRTSTGDEQFF	TGTGCCAGCAGCCCGCGGACTAGCACGGGGGATGAGCAGTTCTTC
TRBV5-6	TRBJ2-7	NA	NA	CASSLDGLSYEQYF	TGTGCCAGCAGCTTGGATGGGCTCTCCTACGAGCAGTACTTC
TRBV2	TRBJ2-2	NA	NA	CASSLLPGTRTGELFF	TGTGCCAGCAGCCTATTGCCCGGGACACGGACCGGGGAGCTGTTTTTT
TRBV6-2/TRBV6-3	TRBJ2-7	NA	NA	CASSYHRVEGSYEQYF	TGTGCCAGCAGTTACCACAGGGTTGAGGGCTCCTACGAGCAGTACTTC
TRBV16	TRBJ1-5	NA	NA	CASSRRGGGNQPQHF	TGTGCCAGCAGCCGTCGAGGTGGGGGCAATCAGCCCCAGCATTTT
TRBV6-6	TRBJ1-2	NA	NA	CASSSESNYGYTF	TGTGCCAGCAGTTCCGAGTCTAACTATGGCTACACCTTC
TRBV15	TRBJ1-4	NA	NA	CATSTERGEKLFF	TGTGCCACCAGCACGGAGCGGGGTGAAAAACTGTTTTTT
TRBV27	TRBJ2-6	NA	NA	CASSYLRSGANVLTF	TGTGCCAGCAGCTATCTGCGCTCTGGGGCCAACGTCCTGACTTTC
TRBV5-4	TRBJ2-7	once	NA	CASSLSGRSSLF	TGTGCCAGCAGCTTGTCTGGTCGGAGTTCCCTTTTC
TRBV13	TRBJ2-7	NA	TRBD1	CASSGRQGSGEQYF	TGTGCCAGCAGCGGAAGACAGGGATCGGGCGAGCAGTACTTC
TRBV5-6	TRBJ1-2	NA	NA	CASSLVASNYGYTF	TGTGCCAGCAGCTTGGTGGCTTCTAACTATGGCTACACCTTC
TRBV12-3/TRBV12-4	TRBJ2-3	NA	NA	CASTKRGAPEHTQYF	TGTGCCAGCACCAAACGGGGGGCGCCTGAGCATACGCAGTATTTT
TRBV6-6	TRBJ2-3	NA	NA	CASSLGVDTQYF	TGTGCCAGCAGTTTGGGGGTTGATACGCAGTATTTT
TRBV12-3/TRBV12-4	TRBJ2-3	NA	TRBD2	CASTLIGTSGVGDTQYF	TGTGCCAGCACCCTCATAGGGACTAGCGGGGTAGGAGATACGCAGTATTTT
TRBV30	TRBJ2-7	few	NA	CAWSVGQGRSEQYF	TGTGCCTGGAGTGTTGGGCAGGGTAGATCCGAGCAGTACTTC
TRBV28	TRBJ1-2	NA	TRBD1	CASTKQGQNYGYTF	TGTGCCAGCACCAAACAGGGGCAGAACTATGGCTACACCTTC
TRBV4-1	TRBJ2-7	NA	NA	CASSQDQGATYEQYF	TGCGCCAGCAGCCAAGATCAAGGGGCCACCTACGAGCAGTACTTC
TRBV6-6	TRBJ2-1	once	NA	CASTDGVEQFF	TGTGCCAGCACGGACGGGGTTGAGCAGTTCTTC
TRBV14	TRBJ2-7	NA	NA	CASSPPVGIEQYF	TGTGCCAGCAGCCCCCCCGTGGGCATAGAGCAGTACTTC
TRBV12-3/TRBV12-4	TRBJ2-1	NA	NA	CASGEGLRDEQFF	TGTGCCAGCGGTGAAGGGTTACGCGATGAGCAGTTCTTC
TRBV11-2	TRBJ2-5	NA	TRBD2	CASSFPGLAGSETQYF	TGTGCCAGCAGCTTTCCCGGACTAGCGGGGTCGGAGACCCAGTACTTC
TRBV5-6	TRBJ2-3	NA	NA	CASSAGSDTQYF	TGTGCCAGCAGCGCAGGATCAGATACGCAGTATTTT
TRBV27	TRBJ1-1	NA	NA	CASSGWLETEAFF	TGTGCCAGCAGTGGGTGGTTGGAGACTGAAGCTTTCTTT
TRBV6-5	TRBJ2-3	NA	NA	CASRPPGDTQYF	TGTGCCAGCAGACCCCCCGGGGATACGCAGTATTTT
TRBV9	TRBJ2-7	NA	NA	CASSVAGGGHGLYEQYF	TGTGCCAGCAGCGTAGCTGGAGGGGGCCATGGCCTCTACGAGCAGTACTTC
TRBV3-1	TRBJ1-2	NA	NA	CASSLGRTYGYTF	TGTGCCAGCAGCCTTGGCCGGACCTATGGCTACACCTTC
TRBV7-9	TRBJ2-6	NA	TRBD1	CASSSGTGAAGANVLTF	TGTGCCAGCAGCTCCGGGACAGGGGCGGCCGGGGCCAACGTCCTGACTTTC
TRBV19	TRBJ1-5	NA	NA	CASSEDREGDQPQHF	TGTGCCAGTAGTGAAGATAGGGAGGGCGATCAGCCCCAGCATTTT
TRBV29-1	TRBJ2-5	NA	TRBD1	CSVEGDRQETQYF	TGCAGCGTTGAAGGGGACAGACAAGAGACCCAGTACTTC
TRBV11-2	TRBJ2-7	NA	NA	CASSPAGGWGEQYF	TGTGCCAGCAGCCCGGCGGGCGGGTGGGGCGAGCAGTACTTC
TRBV12-3/TRBV12-4	TRBJ2-1	NA	NA	CASRITGRGNEQFF	TGTGCCAGCAGGATTACAGGGAGAGGGAATGAGCAGTTCTTC
TRBV6-5	TRBJ1-1	once	NA	CASSPGGFSEAFF	TGTGCCAGCAGCCCCGGGGGGTTCTCTGAAGCTTTCTTT
TRBV3-1	TRBJ1-1	NA	NA	CASMGGLNTEAFF	TGTGCCAGCATGGGGGGCCTGAACACTGAAGCTTTCTTT
TRBV19	TRBJ1-1	NA	NA	CATRPTRDYTEAFF	TGTGCCACCCGCCCTACACGGGATTACACTGAAGCTTTCTTT
TRBV7-2	TRBJ1-5	NA	NA	CASSLVHTSNQPQHF	TGTGCCAGCAGCTTAGTACATACGAGCAATCAGCCCCAGCATTTT
TRBV5-6	TRBJ1-5	NA	NA	CASSLKGGYQPQHF	TGTGCCAGCAGCTTAAAGGGCGGGTATCAGCCCCAGCATTTT
TRBV7-9	TRBJ1-2	once	NA	CASSLRGDYGYTF	TGTGCCAGCAGCTTACGTGGGGACTATGGCTACACCTTC
TRBV2	TRBJ2-5	NA	NA	CASRDTDQETQYF	TGTGCCAGCAGGGATACAGACCAAGAGACCCAGTACTTC
TRBV29-1	TRBJ2-7	few	TRBD2	CSVGLAGISYEQYF	TGCAGCGTTGGTTTAGCGGGGATCTCCTACGAGCAGTACTTC
TRBV4-1	TRBJ2-5	NA	NA	CASSQTGAYETQYF	TGCGCCAGCAGCCAAACGGGGGCATACGAGACCCAGTACTTC
TRBV9	TRBJ1-1	once	TRBD1	CASSNYRGQANTEAFF	TGTGCCAGCAGCAACTACAGGGGGCAAGCGAACACTGAAGCTTTCTTT
TRBV19	TRBJ2-5	NA	NA	CASSNLETQYF	TGTGCCAGTAGTAACTTGGAGACCCAGTACTTC
TRBV6-1	TRBJ2-5	NA	NA	CASSWSGEVRTQYF	TGTGCCAGCAGTTGGAGTGGGGAAGTCAGGACCCAGTACTTC